The 25 T cell receptor beta chains in this list originate from one sample, sequenced in a study of shared T cell receptors in the human thymus. Assay: immunoSEQ multiplex PCR; the TCRdb copy retains only in-frame clones and omits some. Among just under 550,000 clones listed, around 78% were seen once. A further study also used this sample, focusing on human thymus T cells.

Input material: thymocytes. These receptors were taken from a boy under two years old with a congenital heart defect.

The chain has TRBV28 and TRBJ2-5; D may be TRBD1 (5 bases). Germline V CDR1 and CDR2: MDHEN, SYDVKM. This CDR3 comprises 14 residues. V lost 6 bases and J lost 2, with 13 bases in between. The CDR3 nucleotides are TGTGCCAGCAGCCAACAGGACACTCAAGAGACCCAGTACTTC. The encoded protein is CASSQQDTQETQYF.

This clone came up once. V is TRBV11-2 and J is TRBJ2-7, with TRBD2 matching over 7 bases. The CDR3 spans 19 residues. J lost 0 bases, V lost 0 bases, and 14 bases had no gene match. CDR1 is SGHAT, CDR2 FQNNGV, per germline. CDR3 sequence reads: CASSLEWGVLATRSYEQYF. The CDR3 DNA sequence: TGTGCCAGCAGCTTAGAGTGGGGGGTACTAGCGACACGCTCCTACGAGCAGTACTTC.

The CDR3 bases are TGTGCCAGCAGTACGAGGGTTAGGGATGGCTACGAGCAGTACTTC. This encodes CASSTRVRDGYEQYF. The J gene is TRBJ2-7, the V gene TRBV27; D perhaps matches TRBD2 (5 bases). Germline CDR1 MNHEY, CDR2 SMNVEV (reference sequence). This CDR3 is built from 15 residues. V was cut by 5 bases and J by 3 bases, with 17 bases left in between.

The chain joins TRBV4-2 to TRBJ1-2, with D possibly matching TRBD1 (5 bases). V gave up 1 base and J gave up 5 bases, with 17 bases separating them. Germline V CDR1 and CDR2: LGHNA, YNFKEQ. The CDR3 sequence is 16 residues long. DNA for the CDR3: TGTGCCAGCAGCCAAGTGTCCCCCAGGGTGAAGTATGGCTACACCTTC. Amino acid sequence: CASSQVSPRVKYGYTF.

This chain uses TRBV15 with TRBJ1-4; D possibly corresponds to TRBD1 (5 bases). Looked up from germline, CDR1 is LNHNV and CDR2 is YYDKDF (reference sequence). The CDR3 covers 15 residues. The germline V and J ends were trimmed by 4 bases and 11 bases, with 20 bases remaining between them. The chain's CDR3 is CATSKSTGVIGKLFF. The CDR3, as DNA: TGTGCCACCAGCAAATCAACGGGGGTCATCGGGAAACTGTTTTTT.

The J gene is TRBJ2-1, the V gene TRBV2; 8 bases align to TRBD2. Germline V gives CDR1 SNHLY, CDR2 FYNNEI. Germline trimming cut 6 bases from V and 3 bases from J; bases unmatched to any gene: 7. CDR3 length equals 15 residues. CDR3 loop: CASRASGGVYNEQFF. In nucleotides, the CDR3 is TGTGCCAGCAGGGCTTCGGGGGGGGTCTACAATGAGCAGTTCTTC.

The V gene is TRBV2, the J gene TRBJ2-7, with D possibly TRBD1 on 5 matching bases. The CDR3 loop spans 13 amino acids. The V end lost 8 bases, the J end lost 0 bases, and 11 bases lay between the germline ends. Per germline, CDR1 SNHLY and CDR2 FYNNEI. CDR3 protein: CASGVTDSYEQYF. The CDR3, as DNA: TGTGCCAGCGGGGTGACAGACTCCTACGAGCAGTACTTC.

The gene calls are TRBV15 and TRBJ1-1; D is ambiguous. V was cut by 3 bases and J by 1 base, with 3 bases left in between. Germline CDR1 reads LNHNV; CDR2 reads YYDKDF (reference sequence). The CDR3 is 12 residues long. As DNA, the CDR3 is TGTGCCACCAGCAGCAAGAACACTGAAGCTTTCTTT. Its protein is CATSSKNTEAFF.

The chain employs TRBV30 and TRBJ2-3; weak D call: TRBD2 (6 bases). With 1 base removed from V and 2 bases from J, the gap between germline ends came to 22 bases. Germline lookup yields CDR1 GTSNPN and CDR2 SVGIG (reference sequence). This CDR3 comprises 18 residues. The CDR3 nucleotides read TGTGCCTGGAGTGACCCCCCAAAGGTAGCGGAGATCACAGATACGCAGTATTTT. Amino acids: CAWSDPPKVAEITDTQYF.

The chain has TRBV28 and TRBJ1-2; TRBD1 might be the D (6 bases). The CDR3 length is 13 residues. The germline gives CDR1 MDHEN, CDR2 SYDVKM. Trimming left V 6 bases short and J 5 bases short, with 13 bases between. The CDR3 sequence: CASSDRLAYGYTF. The CDR3 DNA reads TGTGCCAGCAGCGACAGGCTTGCTTATGGCTACACCTTC.

This clone showed up just once. The CDR3: CASSSDSRVPYEQYF. Here the CDR3 DNA reads TGTGCCAGCAGTTCGGACAGCCGGGTCCCCTACGAGCAGTACTTC. The gene calls are TRBV7-9 and TRBJ2-7, with D tentatively TRBD1 (6 bases). CDR3 length: 15 residues. Looked up from germline, CDR1 is SEHNR and CDR2 is FQNEAQ (reference sequence). V lost 6 bases, J lost 2 bases, and 17 bases lay in between.

The chain is built from TRBV18 and TRBJ1-2; 8 bases fit TRBD1. Germline CDR1 and CDR2: KGHSH and LQKENI. The CDR3 is made up of 17 amino acids. V lost 4 bases to trimming and J lost 0 bases; unmatched junction nucleotides: 10. This CDR3 is CASSHGQGLKANYGYTF. The CDR3, as DNA: TGTGCCAGCTCACATGGACAGGGACTAAAGGCTAACTATGGCTACACCTTC.

The V call is TRBV7-8, the J call TRBJ2-2; possibly TRBD2 for D (5 bases). Trimming stripped 4 bases from V and 6 bases from J, with 15 bases between. Germline assignment: CDR1 SGHVS and CDR2 FQNEAQ. This CDR3 has 15 amino acids. CDR3 amino acids: CASSSLPGFSGELFF. The CDR3 DNA is TGTGCCAGCAGCTCCCTTCCGGGATTTTCCGGGGAGCTGTTTTTT.

This clone turned up a few times. The rearrangement uses TRBV2 and TRBJ1-2, with 9 bases lining up with TRBD1. CDR1 SNHLY and CDR2 FYNNEI come from the germline V gene. V lost 6 bases and J lost 4; bases outside the gene matches: 12. CDR3 length: 16 amino acids. CDR3 region: CASRAYTGGAVYGYTF. DNA of the CDR3: TGTGCCAGCAGGGCCTACACAGGGGGCGCCGTCTATGGCTACACCTTC.

CDR3 in DNA: TGCGCCAGCAGCCAAGAGAAGGGGCCGGACAGGGGGCGGGAAGATACGCAGTATTTT. Its protein product is CASSQEKGPDRGREDTQYF. The V gene is TRBV4-1, the J gene TRBJ2-3, with TRBD1 matching 11 bases. V was pared by 0 bases and J by 5 bases, with 13 bases of the junction left unmatched. There are 19 residues in the CDR3. Germline-derived CDR1 and CDR2 are MGHRA and YSYEKL.

The chain recombines TRBV27 with TRBJ2-6; a possible D gene is TRBD2 (5 bases). V was clipped by 2 bases and J by 0 bases, with 14 bases between them. The CDR3 loop spans 18 amino acids. Germline V gene data show CDR1 as MNHEY and CDR2 as SMNVEV (reference sequence). The CDR3 reads CASSLQFIRGSGANVLTF. In DNA form, the CDR3 reads TGTGCCAGCAGTTTACAGTTCATACGGGGCTCTGGGGCCAACGTCCTGACTTTC.

This chain joins TRBV4-2 and TRBJ2-1, with D possibly being TRBD2 (6 bases). V was shortened by 3 bases and J by 7 bases, with 13 bases between the two germline ends. The CDR3 length is 14 residues. Germline CDR1 LGHNA, CDR2 YNFKEQ. The chain's CDR3 is CASSHRGIENEQFF. In DNA, the CDR3 is TGTGCCAGCAGCCACCGGGGGATAGAGAATGAGCAGTTCTTC.

This chain connects TRBV28 to TRBJ2-7, with D tentatively TRBD1 (5 bases). Germline V gene data show CDR1 as MDHEN and CDR2 as SYDVKM. Trimming took off 3 bases at V and 0 bases at J, with 18 bases between the two ends. The CDR3 has 17 amino acids. CDR3 amino acids: CASSFPAGHPSSYEQYF. The CDR3 DNA sequence: TGTGCCAGCAGTTTCCCGGCCGGACACCCCAGCTCCTACGAGCAGTACTTC.

CDR3 region: CASSDRLGTRNEKLFF. The CDR3 nucleotides read TGTGCCAGCAGTGATCGGCTCGGGACAAGGAATGAAAAACTGTTTTTT. The chain recombines TRBV6-1 with TRBJ1-4, with D perhaps matching TRBD1 (6 bases). Germline CDR1 MNHNS, CDR2 SASEGT. This CDR3 region has 16 residues. Trimming took 3 bases from V and 5 from J, leaving 16 bases between them.

This clone was seen a few times. The J gene is TRBJ2-7, the V gene TRBV7-2; TRBD2 matches at 7 bases. CDR1 SGHTA and CDR2 FQGNSA come from the germline V gene. The CDR3 has 16 amino acids. V lost 3 bases and J lost 1; bases outside the gene matches: 9. Written as DNA, the CDR3 is TGTGCCAGCAGCTTGGTCTCAGCGGGGAAGTCCTACGAGCAGTACTTC. Its translation is CASSLVSAGKSYEQYF.

The chain joins TRBV4-1 to TRBJ2-7; 9 nucleotides match TRBD2. The CDR3 consists of 14 residues. Trimming took 4 bases from V and 5 from J; bases not matched to a gene: 6. CDR1 and CDR2 (germline): MGHRA, YSYEKL. CDR3 protein: CASSPGTSLDEQYF. Written as DNA, the CDR3 is TGCGCCAGCAGCCCCGGGACTAGCCTTGACGAGCAGTACTTC.

The chain employs TRBV4-3 and TRBJ2-7; 7 nucleotides line up with TRBD2. J lost 5 bases, V lost 3 bases, and 10 bases had no gene match. The CDR3 spans 15 residues. CDR1 and CDR2 (germline): LGHNA, YSLEER. CDR3 loop: CASSQAPGLLHEQYF. In DNA, the CDR3 is TGCGCCAGCAGCCAGGCTCCGGGACTACTCCACGAGCAGTACTTC.

The chain links TRBV18 to TRBJ2-7; D remains unclear. Germline V gene lookup returns CDR1 KGHSH and CDR2 LQKENI. V gave up 2 bases and J gave up 6 bases, with 8 bases separating them. This CDR3 region has 12 residues. The CDR3 region has the DNA TGTGCCAGCTCACCATCAGGCTCCGAGCAGTACTTC. Protein product: CASSPSGSEQYF.

This clone was detected a few times. Here the CDR3 reads CAIVTSDHYEQYF. CDR3 DNA: TGTGCCATCGTGACTAGCGACCACTACGAGCAGTACTTC. The chain recombines TRBV27 with TRBJ2-7; TRBD2 matches at 8 bases. After removal of 10 bases from V and 3 bases from J, the junction contained 8 bases not matched to a gene. The CDR3 has 13 amino acids. Germline lookup yields CDR1 MNHEY and CDR2 SMNVEV (reference sequence).

This chain connects TRBV7-9 to TRBJ1-3; D is uncertain. The CDR3 sequence is 11 residues long. Germline loops: CDR1 SEHNR, CDR2 FQNEAQ (reference sequence). V was clipped by 8 bases and J by 4 bases, with 6 bases between them. The CDR3 spells CASLSGNTIYF. The DNA for the CDR3 is TGTGCCAGCTTGTCGGGAAACACCATATATTTT.